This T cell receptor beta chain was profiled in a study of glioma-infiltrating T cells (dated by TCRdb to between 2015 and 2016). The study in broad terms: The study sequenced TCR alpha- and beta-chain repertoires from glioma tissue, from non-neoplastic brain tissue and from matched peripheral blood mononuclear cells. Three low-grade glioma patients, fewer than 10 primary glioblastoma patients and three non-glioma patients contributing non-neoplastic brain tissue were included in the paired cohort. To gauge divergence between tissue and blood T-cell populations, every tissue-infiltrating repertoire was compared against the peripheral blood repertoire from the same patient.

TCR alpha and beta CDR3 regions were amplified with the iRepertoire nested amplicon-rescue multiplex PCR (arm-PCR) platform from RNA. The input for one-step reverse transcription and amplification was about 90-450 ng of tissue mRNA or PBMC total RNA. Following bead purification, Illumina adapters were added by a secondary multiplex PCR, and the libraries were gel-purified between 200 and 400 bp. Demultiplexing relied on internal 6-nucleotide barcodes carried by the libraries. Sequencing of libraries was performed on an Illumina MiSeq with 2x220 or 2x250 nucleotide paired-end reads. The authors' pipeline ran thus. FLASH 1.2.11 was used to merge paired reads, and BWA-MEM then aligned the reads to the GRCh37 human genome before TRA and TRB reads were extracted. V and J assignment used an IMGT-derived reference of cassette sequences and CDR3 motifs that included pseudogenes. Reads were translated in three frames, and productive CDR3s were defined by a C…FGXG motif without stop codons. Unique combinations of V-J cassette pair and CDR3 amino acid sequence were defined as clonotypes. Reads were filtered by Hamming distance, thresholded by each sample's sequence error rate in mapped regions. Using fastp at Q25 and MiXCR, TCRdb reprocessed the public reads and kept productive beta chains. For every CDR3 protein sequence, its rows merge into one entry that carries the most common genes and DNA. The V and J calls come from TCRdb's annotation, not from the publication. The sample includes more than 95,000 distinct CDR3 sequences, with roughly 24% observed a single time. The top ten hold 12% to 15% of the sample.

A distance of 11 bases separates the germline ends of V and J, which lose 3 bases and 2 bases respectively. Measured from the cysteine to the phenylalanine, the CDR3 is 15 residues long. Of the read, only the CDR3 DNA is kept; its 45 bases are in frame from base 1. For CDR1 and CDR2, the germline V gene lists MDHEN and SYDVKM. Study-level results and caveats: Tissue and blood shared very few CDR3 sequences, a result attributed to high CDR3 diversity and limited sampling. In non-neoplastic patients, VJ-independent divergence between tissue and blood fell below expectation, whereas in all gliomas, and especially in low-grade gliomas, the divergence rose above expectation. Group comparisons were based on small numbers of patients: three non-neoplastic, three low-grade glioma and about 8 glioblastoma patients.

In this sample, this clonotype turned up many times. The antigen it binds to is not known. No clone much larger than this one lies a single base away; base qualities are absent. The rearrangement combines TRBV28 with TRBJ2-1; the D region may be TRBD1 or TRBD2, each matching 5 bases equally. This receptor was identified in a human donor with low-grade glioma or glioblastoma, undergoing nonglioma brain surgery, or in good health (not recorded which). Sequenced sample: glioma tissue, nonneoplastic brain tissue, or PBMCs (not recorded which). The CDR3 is CASSLVGVAYNEQFF. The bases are TGTGCCAGCAGTTTGGTGGGGGTAGCCTACAATGAGCAGTTCTTC.